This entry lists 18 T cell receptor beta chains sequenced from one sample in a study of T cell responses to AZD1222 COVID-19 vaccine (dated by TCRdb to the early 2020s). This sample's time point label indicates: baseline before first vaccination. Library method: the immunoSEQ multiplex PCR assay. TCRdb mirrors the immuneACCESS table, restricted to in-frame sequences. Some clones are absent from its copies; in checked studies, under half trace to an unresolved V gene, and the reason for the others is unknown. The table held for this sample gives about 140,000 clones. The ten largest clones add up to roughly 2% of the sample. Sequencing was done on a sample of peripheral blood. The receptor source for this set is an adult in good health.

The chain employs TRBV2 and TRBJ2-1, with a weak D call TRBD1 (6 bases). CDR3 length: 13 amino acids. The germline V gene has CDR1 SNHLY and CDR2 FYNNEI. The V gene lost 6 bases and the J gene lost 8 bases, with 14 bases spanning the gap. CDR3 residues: CASSPDSPHEQFF. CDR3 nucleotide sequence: TGTGCCAGCAGCCCGGACAGCCCACATGAGCAGTTCTTC.

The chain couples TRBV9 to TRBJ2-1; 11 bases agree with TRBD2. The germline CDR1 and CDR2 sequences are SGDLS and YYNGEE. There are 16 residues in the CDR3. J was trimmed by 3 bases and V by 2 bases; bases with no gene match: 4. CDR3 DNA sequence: TGTGCCAGCAGCGTGCGGGGGACTAGCGGCTACAATGAGCAGTTCTTC. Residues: CASSVRGTSGYNEQFF.

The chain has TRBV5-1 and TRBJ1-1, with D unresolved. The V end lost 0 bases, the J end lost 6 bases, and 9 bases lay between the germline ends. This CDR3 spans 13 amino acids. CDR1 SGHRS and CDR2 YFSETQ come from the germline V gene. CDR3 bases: TGCGCCAGCAGCTTGGAATTCAGCCCTGAAGCTTTCTTT. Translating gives CASSLEFSPEAFF.

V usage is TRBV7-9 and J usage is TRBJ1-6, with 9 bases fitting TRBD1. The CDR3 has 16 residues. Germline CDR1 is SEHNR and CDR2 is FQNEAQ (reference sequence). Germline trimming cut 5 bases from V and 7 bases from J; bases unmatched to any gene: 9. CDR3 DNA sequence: TGTGCCAGCAGCCCCTGGGGACAGGGACAAAATTCACCCCTCCACTTT. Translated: CASSPWGQGQNSPLHF.

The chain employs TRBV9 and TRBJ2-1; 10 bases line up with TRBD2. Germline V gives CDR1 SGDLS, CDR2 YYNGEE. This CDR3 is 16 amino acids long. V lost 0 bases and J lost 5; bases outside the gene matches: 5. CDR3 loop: CASSVVERGGNNEQFF. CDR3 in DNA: TGTGCCAGCAGCGTAGTGGAGCGGGGGGGCAACAATGAGCAGTTCTTC.

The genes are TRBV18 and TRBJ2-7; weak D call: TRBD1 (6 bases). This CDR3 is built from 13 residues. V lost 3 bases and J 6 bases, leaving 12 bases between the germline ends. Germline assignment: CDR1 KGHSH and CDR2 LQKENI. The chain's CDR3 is CASSPPGVFEQYF. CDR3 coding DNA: TGTGCCAGCTCACCTCCAGGGGTTTTCGAGCAGTACTTC.

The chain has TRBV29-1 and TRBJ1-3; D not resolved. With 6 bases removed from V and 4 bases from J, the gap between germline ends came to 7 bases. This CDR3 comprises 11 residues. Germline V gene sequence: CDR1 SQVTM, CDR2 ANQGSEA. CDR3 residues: CSVPSGNTIYF. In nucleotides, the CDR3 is TGCAGCGTCCCGTCGGGAAACACCATATATTTT.

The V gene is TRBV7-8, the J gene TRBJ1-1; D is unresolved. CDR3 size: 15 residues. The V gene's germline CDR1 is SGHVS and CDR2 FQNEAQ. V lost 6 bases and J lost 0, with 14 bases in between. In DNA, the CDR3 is TGTGCCAGCAGGCTGGTCGTTGGGATGAACACTGAAGCTTTCTTT. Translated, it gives CASRLVVGMNTEAFF.

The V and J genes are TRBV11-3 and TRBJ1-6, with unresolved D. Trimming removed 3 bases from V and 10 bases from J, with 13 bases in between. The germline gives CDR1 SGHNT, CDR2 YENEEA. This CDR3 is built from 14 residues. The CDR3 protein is CASSLPLTGSPLHF. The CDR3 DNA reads TGTGCCAGCAGCTTGCCCCTAACGGGATCACCCCTCCACTTT.

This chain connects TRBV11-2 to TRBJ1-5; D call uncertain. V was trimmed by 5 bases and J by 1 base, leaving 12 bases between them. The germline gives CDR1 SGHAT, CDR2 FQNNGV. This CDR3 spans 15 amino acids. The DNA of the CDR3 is TGTGCCAGCAGCCCCCAGGCCGGAAGCAATCAGCCCCAGCATTTT. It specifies CASSPQAGSNQPQHF.

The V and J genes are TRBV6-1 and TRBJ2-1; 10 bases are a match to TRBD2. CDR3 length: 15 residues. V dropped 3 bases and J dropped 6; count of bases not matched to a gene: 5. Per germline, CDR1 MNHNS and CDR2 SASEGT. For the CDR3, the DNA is TGTGCCAGCAGTGAGTTTAGCGGGGGGTCCAATGAGCAGTTCTTC. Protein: CASSEFSGGSNEQFF.

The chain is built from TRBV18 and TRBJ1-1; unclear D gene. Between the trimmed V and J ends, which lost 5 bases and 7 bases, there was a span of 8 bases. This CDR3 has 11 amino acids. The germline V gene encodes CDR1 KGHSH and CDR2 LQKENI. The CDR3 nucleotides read TGTGCCAGCTCAAGAGGAGATGAAGCTTTCTTT. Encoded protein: CASSRGDEAFF.

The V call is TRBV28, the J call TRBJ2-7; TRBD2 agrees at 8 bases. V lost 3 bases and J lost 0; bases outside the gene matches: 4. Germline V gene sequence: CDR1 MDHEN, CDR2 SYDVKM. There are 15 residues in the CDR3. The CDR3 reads CASSFSRGGSYEQYF. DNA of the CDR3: TGTGCCAGCAGTTTTTCACGGGGGGGCTCCTACGAGCAGTACTTC.

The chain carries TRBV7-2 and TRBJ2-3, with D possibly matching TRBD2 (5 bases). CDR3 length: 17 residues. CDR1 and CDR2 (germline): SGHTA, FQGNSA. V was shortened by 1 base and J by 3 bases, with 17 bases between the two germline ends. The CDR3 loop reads CASSLVLGGRATDTQYF. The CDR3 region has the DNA TGTGCCAGCAGCTTAGTACTAGGTGGGCGGGCAACAGATACGCAGTATTTT.

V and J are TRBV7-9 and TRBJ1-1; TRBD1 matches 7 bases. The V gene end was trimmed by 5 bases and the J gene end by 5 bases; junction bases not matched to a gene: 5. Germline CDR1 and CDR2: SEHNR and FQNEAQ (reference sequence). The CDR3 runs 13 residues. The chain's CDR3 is CASSLTGVTEAFF. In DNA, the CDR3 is TGTGCCAGCAGCCTAACAGGGGTAACTGAAGCTTTCTTT.

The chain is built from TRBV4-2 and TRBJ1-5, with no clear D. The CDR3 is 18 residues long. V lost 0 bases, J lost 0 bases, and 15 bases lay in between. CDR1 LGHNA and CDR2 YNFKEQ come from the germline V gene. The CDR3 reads CASSQDGAGSYSNQPQHF. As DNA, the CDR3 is TGTGCCAGCAGCCAAGATGGAGCAGGAAGCTATAGCAATCAGCCCCAGCATTTT.

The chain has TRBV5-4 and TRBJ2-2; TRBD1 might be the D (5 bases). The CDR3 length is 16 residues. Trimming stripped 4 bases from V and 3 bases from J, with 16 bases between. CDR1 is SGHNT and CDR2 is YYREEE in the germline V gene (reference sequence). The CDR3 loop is CASSPLGRVDTGELFF. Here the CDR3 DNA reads TGTGCCAGCAGCCCGCTGGGGCGAGTGGACACCGGGGAGCTGTTTTTT.

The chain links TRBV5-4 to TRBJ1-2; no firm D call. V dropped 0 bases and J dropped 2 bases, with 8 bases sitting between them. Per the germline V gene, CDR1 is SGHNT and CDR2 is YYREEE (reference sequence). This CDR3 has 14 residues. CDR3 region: CASSLGPGNYGYTF. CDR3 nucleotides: TGTGCCAGCAGCTTGGGCCCGGGGAACTATGGCTACACCTTC. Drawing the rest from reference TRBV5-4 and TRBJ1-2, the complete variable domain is ETGVTQSPTHLIKTRGQQVTLRCSSQSGHNTVSWYQQALGQGPQFIFQYYREEENGRGNFPPRFSGLQFPNYSSELNVNALELDDSALYLCASSLGPGNYGYTFGSGTRLTVV.